Sequencing of this T cell receptor beta chain was carried out in a study of blood T cell repertoires in COVID-19. The data were produced by immunoSEQ multiplex PCR, yet TCRdb's version contains in-frame clones alone and is incomplete. The data show some 340,000 clones, roughly 80% seen once. This CDR3 spans 13 amino acids. V gave up 8 bases and J gave up 3 bases; unmatched junction bases: 6. CDR1 is SEHNR and CDR2 is FQNEAQ in the germline V gene (reference sequence). The genes are TRBV7-9 and TRBJ1-2; TRBD1 matches at 7 bases. The TCR sequence derives from a woman aged 45-65 years who had recovered from COVID-19. The sequencing input was PBMCs or T cells enriched from blood (not recorded which). CDR3: CASGRQGHYGYTF. CDR3 nucleotides: TGTGCCAGCGGCAGACAGGGTCACTATGGCTACACCTTC.